The next 24 T cell receptor beta chains were all read from a single sample in a study of shared clonotypes between healthy human individuals. Only in-frame clones appear in the TCRdb table, and some are missing; sequencing was by immunoSEQ multiplex PCR. The sample holds over 2 million clones, roughly 92% seen once. Sequenced sample: naive CD4+ T cells from PBMCs. Subset of the sample: CD45RA+ positively selected. Every receptor here comes from a man between 18 and 29 years old in good health. Some clones in this sample may be carry-over from other donors' samples.

In this sample, this clone turned up once. The chain joins TRBV7-8 to TRBJ2-1; TRBD2 agrees at 7 bases. V shed 5 bases, J shed 0 bases, and the junction held 10 bases outside the gene matches. The CDR3 sequence is 17 residues long. From germline, CDR1 is SGHVS and CDR2 FQNEAQ. CDR3 DNA: TGTGCCAGCAGCCGGAGACGCGGCGGGAGCTCCTACAATGAGCAGTTCTTC. As protein: CASSRRRGGSSYNEQFF.

This clone was seen just once. The chain couples TRBV7-2 to TRBJ1-1, with TRBD1 matching 8 bases. The CDR3 totals 13 residues. The V and J ends lost 1 base and 11 bases, in that order; junction bases with no gene match: 6. The V gene's germline CDR1 is SGHTA and CDR2 FQGNSA. CDR3 protein: CASSLGTGLAAFF. The CDR3 nucleotides are TGTGCCAGCAGCTTAGGGACAGGGTTGGCGGCTTTCTTT.

This clone appeared a single time. The rearrangement joins TRBV11-2 to TRBJ1-3; TRBD1 is a possible D gene (5 bases). V lost 0 bases, J lost 3 bases, and 15 bases lay in between. Germline CDR1 reads SGHAT; CDR2 reads FQNNGV. This CDR3 has 17 residues. The DNA of the CDR3 is TGTGCCAGCAGCTTAGATGAGTGGAGGGGCGGTGGAAACACCATATATTTT. This encodes CASSLDEWRGGGNTIYF.

The chain uses TRBV7-2 and TRBJ2-1; D remains ambiguous. Per germline, CDR1 SGHTA and CDR2 FQGNSA. The CDR3 totals 15 residues. With 1 base removed from V and 0 bases from J, the gap between germline ends came to 7 bases. CDR3 DNA sequence: TGTGCCAGCAGCTTAGAACTCCCCTCCTACAATGAGCAGTTCTTC. This codes for CASSLELPSYNEQFF. Complete variable domain (other parts from reference TRBV7-2 and TRBJ2-1): GAGVSQSPSNKVTEKGKDVELRCDPISGHTALYWYRQSLGQGLEFLIYFQGNSAPDKSGLPSDRFSAERTGGSVSTLTIQRTQQEDSAVYLCASSLELPSYNEQFFGPGTRLTVL.

As for this clone: Other DNA sequences within the sample encode an identical CDR3. The chain combines TRBV4-1 with TRBJ1-6; D is ambiguous. The V end was cut by 0 bases, the J end by 8 bases, with 5 bases between. The CDR3 spans 13 residues. The germline V gene has CDR1 MGHRA and CDR2 YSYEKL. The CDR3 is CASSQDGDSPLHF. The CDR3, as DNA: TGCGCCAGCAGCCAAGACGGGGATTCACCCCTCCACTTT.

This rearrangement joins TRBV9 to TRBJ2-3, with TRBD2 as a possible D gene (6 bases). Trimming shortened V by 4 bases and J by 3 bases, and 18 bases separated the two germline ends. The germline V gene has CDR1 SGDLS and CDR2 YYNGEE. This CDR3 comprises 16 residues. Here the CDR3 reads CASSSGEYLRTDTQYF. CDR3 in DNA: TGTGCCAGCAGCTCGGGGGAGTATTTGAGGACAGATACGCAGTATTTT.

This CDR3 reads CASSLEGQPWKSYNEQFF. The DNA for the CDR3 is TGTGCCAGCAGCTTAGAGGGGCAGCCTTGGAAGTCCTACAATGAGCAGTTCTTC. The V gene is TRBV7-9, the J gene TRBJ2-1; possible D gene TRBD1, 5 bases. Trimming stripped 1 base from V and 1 base from J, with 17 bases between. The CDR3 extends over 18 amino acids. Germline loops: CDR1 SEHNR, CDR2 FQNEAQ (reference sequence).

The chain links TRBV27 to TRBJ2-7, with D tentatively TRBD2 (5 bases). This CDR3 is 14 amino acids long. Deletions cut 8 bases from V and 3 bases from J, with 17 bases between. Germline CDR1 MNHEY, CDR2 SMNVEV (reference sequence). The CDR3 DNA is TGTGCCAGCCAGGACCGGGCGGAGGACTACGAGCAGTACTTC. Its translation: CASQDRAEDYEQYF.

J is TRBJ2-5 and V is TRBV7-2, with D uncertain. The J call is uncertain, as TRBJ2-7 better fits the DNA end. CDR3 length: 12 amino acids. Germline CDR1 is SGHTA and CDR2 is FQGNSA. The CDR3 region has the DNA TGTGCCAGCAGCTTAGATCGCAACGAGCAGTACTTC. It yields the protein CASSLDRNEQYF.

V and J are TRBV6-5 and TRBJ2-7; 9 bases line up with TRBD1. CDR1 is MNHEY, CDR2 SVGAGI, per germline. Trimming took 2 bases from V and 3 from J; bases not matched to a gene: 2. The CDR3 has 14 residues. The CDR3 here is CASSYGTGNYEQYF. CDR3 DNA: TGTGCCAGCAGTTACGGGACAGGGAACTACGAGCAGTACTTC.

As regards this clone: Other nucleotide sequences in the sample specify the same CDR3. The chain combines TRBV2 with TRBJ2-1, with D tentatively TRBD1 or TRBD2 (5 bases each). There are 15 residues in the CDR3. Trimming stripped 6 bases from V and 0 bases from J, with 12 bases between. Germline lookup yields CDR1 SNHLY and CDR2 FYNNEI. The CDR3 reads CASRGDRSSYNEQFF. CDR3 in DNA: TGTGCCAGCAGGGGGGACCGCAGCTCCTACAATGAGCAGTTCTTC.

Of note for this clone: This same CDR3 is encoded by further DNA sequences in the sample. The chain is built from TRBV2 and TRBJ1-2, with no clear D. Germline CDR1 SNHLY, CDR2 FYNNEI. The CDR3 totals 11 residues. Trimming removed 6 bases from V and 3 bases from J, with 5 bases in between. CDR3: CASRRDYGYTF. The CDR3 region has the DNA TGTGCCAGCAGAAGGGACTATGGCTACACCTTC. The whole variable domain, filled in from reference TRBV2 and TRBJ1-2, reads EPEVTQTPSHQVTQMGQEVILRCVPISNHLYFYWYRQILGQKVEFLVSFYNNEISEKSEIFDDQFSVERPDGSNFTLKIRSTKLEDSAMYFCASRRDYGYTFGSGTRLTVV.

The chain combines TRBV2 with TRBJ2-5, with D possibly being TRBD1 (5 bases). The CDR3 runs 14 residues. Germline CDR1 SNHLY, CDR2 FYNNEI. Trimming cost V 1 base and J 1 base, with 7 bases left between them. The CDR3 DNA follows: TGTGCCAGCAGTGAAGATAGGGGCCAAGAGACCCAGTACTTC. Its translation is CASSEDRGQETQYF.

The chain couples TRBV27 to TRBJ2-1, with 9 bases lining up with TRBD1. The CDR3 has 16 amino acids. Trimming took 4 bases from V and 6 from J; bases not matched to a gene: 10. The germline V gene has CDR1 MNHEY and CDR2 SMNVEV (reference sequence). The CDR3 sequence: CASSSGPGQGINEQFF. CDR3 coding DNA: TGTGCCAGCAGTTCCGGTCCCGGACAGGGGATCAATGAGCAGTTCTTC.

V is TRBV5-4 and J is TRBJ1-1; TRBD1 aligns across 7 bases. Trimming removed 4 bases from V and 1 base from J; junction bases left unmatched: 7. Germline V gene sequence: CDR1 SGHNT, CDR2 YYREEE (reference sequence). CDR3 size: 15 residues. Written as DNA, the CDR3 is TGTGCCAGCAGCGCCCTGGGACAGAGGAACACTGAAGCTTTCTTT. This translates into CASSALGQRNTEAFF.

The chain uses TRBV15 and TRBJ2-3; 9 bases line up with TRBD2. Germline V gives CDR1 LNHNV, CDR2 YYDKDF (reference sequence). V was clipped by 3 bases and J by 4 bases; unmatched bases: 11. This CDR3 spans 17 amino acids. DNA for the CDR3: TGTGCCACCAGCAGGGGTTCTGGGGAGCGGGAGGCAGATACGCAGTATTTT. Amino acids: CATSRGSGEREADTQYF.

The V and J genes are TRBV6-6 and TRBJ2-7, with 7 bases aligning to TRBD2. CDR1 and CDR2 (germline): MNHNY, SVGAGI (reference sequence). V lost 11 bases and J lost 5; bases outside the gene matches: 12. This CDR3 contains 13 residues. This CDR3 reads CAGRRELLHEQYF. DNA for the CDR3: TGTGCCGGGAGGCGGGAGCTGCTCCACGAGCAGTACTTC.

This chain links TRBV5-1 with TRBJ1-1; no reliable D call. The V gene's germline CDR1 is SGHRS and CDR2 YFSETQ. There are 11 residues in the CDR3. V lost 5 bases to trimming and J lost 1 base, with 3 bases between them. DNA of the CDR3: TGCGCCAGCAGGGCGAACACTGAAGCTTTCTTT. Translated: CASRANTEAFF.

This clone occurred a few times. V is TRBV10-3 and J is TRBJ1-1; 9 bases line up with TRBD1. Germline V gene data show CDR1 as ENHRY and CDR2 as SYGVKD. The CDR3 length is 13 residues. V dropped 6 bases and J dropped 3; count of bases not matched to a gene: 2. The CDR3 DNA follows: TGTGCCATCAGGTGGGACAGGGACACTGAAGCTTTCTTT. Protein sequence: CAIRWDRDTEAFF.

V and J are TRBV7-9 and TRBJ2-5; D is perhaps TRBD1 (5 bases). Per the germline V gene, CDR1 is SEHNR and CDR2 is FQNEAQ (reference sequence). The CDR3 contains 15 residues. V dropped 3 bases and J dropped 4 bases, with 15 bases sitting between them. Here the CDR3 DNA reads TGTGCCAGCAGCTTTGTTCAGGGCTCGGGAGAGACCCAGTACTTC. Encoded protein: CASSFVQGSGETQYF.

Worth noting for this clone: At the DNA level, this CDR3 is encoded by other sequences in the same sample as well. The chain is built from TRBV7-9 and TRBJ2-7, with a possible D match to TRBD2 (5 bases). Trimming removed 2 bases from V and 2 bases from J, with 10 bases in between. Germline lookup yields CDR1 SEHNR and CDR2 FQNEAQ (reference sequence). This CDR3 is built from 14 residues. The CDR3 here is CASSLTGRAYEQYF. Written as DNA, the CDR3 is TGTGCCAGCAGCTTAACGGGAAGGGCCTACGAGCAGTACTTC.

The chain employs TRBV7-6 and TRBJ1-3, with no clear D. This CDR3 is 14 amino acids long. V shed 5 bases and J shed 0 bases, with 8 bases lying between them. The germline gives CDR1 SGHVS, CDR2 FNYEAQ. CDR3 DNA sequence: TGTGCCAGCAGCGGAGGATTCTCTGGAAACACCATATATTTT. This codes for CASSGGFSGNTIYF.

A remark on this clone: The same CDR3 can be traced to other DNA sequences in this sample. The chain has TRBV28 and TRBJ2-7, with 9 bases lining up with TRBD2. The V segment lost 4 bases and the J segment 2 bases; nucleotides outside the gene matches: 9. Germline CDR1 is MDHEN and CDR2 is SYDVKM. This CDR3 is 16 amino acids long. CDR3 loop: CASSSPGAGGTYEQYF. The CDR3 region has the DNA TGTGCCAGCAGTTCCCCGGGGGCGGGGGGGACCTACGAGCAGTACTTC.

The chain couples TRBV2 to TRBJ2-2; 12 bases are shared with TRBD2. The V segment lost 2 bases and the J segment 8 bases; nucleotides outside the gene matches: 3. Germline V CDR1 and CDR2: SNHLY, FYNNEI. The CDR3 is 15 residues long. CDR3 DNA sequence: TGTGCCAGCAGTGAAACTAGCGGGAGGCGGGGGGAGCTGTTTTTT. Protein product: CASSETSGRRGELFF.